What follows describes a single T cell receptor beta chain. The antigen it recognizes is unknown. No much larger clone is present one base from it, and per-base qualities are unavailable. These data come from a study of shared clonotypes between healthy human individuals (TCRdb year 2020). About the study as a whole: Three men and two women, aged 18 to 49 years, made up the cohort. For each donor, CD4 naive and CD4 memory were each given three plates, CD8 naive was given two plates, and CD8 memory was given one plate. To estimate repertoire size and how much clonotypes are shared between individuals, the study performed deep sequencing of blood TCR repertoires from roughly five healthy adults. Libraries were prepared and TCR repertoires were sequenced by different laboratories using diverse techniques, in order to increase sequencing depth and limit assay-specific biases. Between about 0.8 and 9 billion PBMCs per donor were obtained by leukapheresis. The paper as a whole reports these results and caveats: Across several donors, 5% to 6% of naive CD4, 3% to 3.5% of naive CD8, 2% to 2.5% of memory CD4, and about 0.4% of memory CD8 clonotypes were shared. Pairwise subsampling led to the expectation that sequencing depth would affect the degree of clonotype sharing among donors. Naive subsets generally had larger estimated clonotype richness than memory subsets. Only blood was sampled, and tissue TCR repertoires likely differ from those in blood. Compared with non-shared clonotypes, clonotypes shared by all four sorted-subset donors had higher generation probabilities. The small number of donors limited the genetic and exposure-history diversity represented. Even with the large sequencing depth, rarefaction of the sorted-subset datasets indicated that sequencing was incomplete.

The donors were healthy, HIV-negative adults with no recently reported acute infections or vaccinations. All donors were Caucasian adults living in Nashville, Tennessee, USA. CD4+ T cells were enriched through magnetic negative selection, after which naive cells were positively selected on CD45RA and the remaining negative fraction served as the memory subset. Blood was obtained by leukapheresis, after which PBMCs were separated by Ficoll-Histopaque density gradient centrifugation and cryopreserved in liquid nitrogen vapor phase. Purity and quantity of every magnetically sorted T cell population were checked by analytical flow cytometry. Genomic DNA was isolated from each sorted fraction and quantified by UV absorbance on a Nanodrop 2000c. CDR3 length: 14 amino acids, cysteine to phenylalanine. Just CDR3 DNA is preserved here, 42 bases in frame from base 1. Germline trimming amounts to 5 bases on V and 1 base on J, with 3 as the count of junction bases outside the gene matches. Via the germline V gene (reference sequence), CDR1 is MNHEY and CDR2 SMNVEV.

TCR CDR3 regions were amplified from genomic DNA by multiplex PCR using the deep immunoSEQ assay. Extracted genomic DNA from each cell subset was spread evenly across all wells of several immunoSEQ 96-well plates, with each plate serving as a replicate. For sorted subsets, 150 to 250 ng of genomic DNA, equivalent to around 29,000 T cell genomes, went into each replicate PCR. Purified libraries were quantified with a Qubit 3.0 fluorometer, sized on a Bioanalyzer 2100, and re-quantified with the KAPA Library Quantification kit. Every immunoSEQ 96-well plate was sequenced on a dedicated single-read 150-cycle Illumina NextSeq 550 flow cell. Concerning the study's data processing: The immunoSEQ output contained only junctional sequences without quality scores, so filtering could not match that applied to full-length reads. To assign V/J genes and CDR3, sequences were annotated against IMGT germline references using PyIR, a Python wrapper for IgBLAST v1.9. Reads were removed for weak V/J assignments (E-value above 1e-6), missing CDR3, stop codons, out-of-frame junctions, or ambiguous translated residues. A V3J clonotype was defined by an identical inferred V gene, J gene, and CDR3 amino acid sequence. To compute the percentage overlap between repertoires, the number of shared unique clonotypes was divided by the size of the smaller repertoire. Richness of each repertoire was evaluated using RTK rarefaction, the Chao1 estimator, and Recon v2.1 estimates of unobserved clonotypes. Generation probabilities for all TCRbeta clonotypes obtained by the gDNA method from a handful of donors were computed using OLGA. Here the immuneACCESS table is served through TCRdb, limited to in-frame sequences with V and J called. Missing clones are a known gap in these copies; in checked studies unresolved V genes cover under half, and the rest lacks a known reason. The D gene and trimming were derived from the DNA, and the V and J assignments and clone size from that table. In this sample the table shows over 2 million clones, 90% to 95% of which occur a single time. The top ten constitute 0.13% of the sample.

The specimen sequenced was naive CD4+ T cells sorted from blood. The cell subset or site label for this specimen denotes: CD45RA+ positively selected. Here the chain combines TRBV27 and TRBJ2-7; 9 middle bases align to TRBD2. This clonotype originated in a man younger than 30 in good health. The base sequence is TGTGCCAGCAGTAAGACTAGCGGTTCCTACGAGCAGTACTTC. Translated, it reads CASSKTSGSYEQYF.